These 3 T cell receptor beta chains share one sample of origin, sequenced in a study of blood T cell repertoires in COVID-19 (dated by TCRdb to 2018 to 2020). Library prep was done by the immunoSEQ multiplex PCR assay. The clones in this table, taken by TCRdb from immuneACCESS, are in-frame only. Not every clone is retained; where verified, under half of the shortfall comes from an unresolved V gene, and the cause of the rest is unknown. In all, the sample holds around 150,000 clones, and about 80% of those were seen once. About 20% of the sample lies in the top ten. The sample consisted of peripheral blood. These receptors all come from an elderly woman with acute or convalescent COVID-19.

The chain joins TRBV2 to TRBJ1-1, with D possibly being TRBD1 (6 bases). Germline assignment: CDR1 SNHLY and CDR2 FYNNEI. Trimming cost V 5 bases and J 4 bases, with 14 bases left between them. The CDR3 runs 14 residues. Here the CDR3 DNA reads TGTGCCAGCAGTCCCAGGGGAATGTTCACTGAAGCTTTCTTT. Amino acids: CASSPRGMFTEAFF.

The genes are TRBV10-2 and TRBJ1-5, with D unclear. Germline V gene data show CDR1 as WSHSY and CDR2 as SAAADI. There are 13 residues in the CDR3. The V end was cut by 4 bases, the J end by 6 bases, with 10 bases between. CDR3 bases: TGCGCCAGCAGTGGAGGGAAAGGTCAGCCCCAGCATTTT. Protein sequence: CASSGGKGQPQHF.

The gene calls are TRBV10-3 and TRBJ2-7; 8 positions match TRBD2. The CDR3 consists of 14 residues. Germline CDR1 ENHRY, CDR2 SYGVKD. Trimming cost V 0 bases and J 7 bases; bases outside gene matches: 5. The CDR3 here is CAISESGLAGEQYF. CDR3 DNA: TGTGCCATCAGTGAGTCCGGACTAGCTGGTGAGCAGTACTTC.